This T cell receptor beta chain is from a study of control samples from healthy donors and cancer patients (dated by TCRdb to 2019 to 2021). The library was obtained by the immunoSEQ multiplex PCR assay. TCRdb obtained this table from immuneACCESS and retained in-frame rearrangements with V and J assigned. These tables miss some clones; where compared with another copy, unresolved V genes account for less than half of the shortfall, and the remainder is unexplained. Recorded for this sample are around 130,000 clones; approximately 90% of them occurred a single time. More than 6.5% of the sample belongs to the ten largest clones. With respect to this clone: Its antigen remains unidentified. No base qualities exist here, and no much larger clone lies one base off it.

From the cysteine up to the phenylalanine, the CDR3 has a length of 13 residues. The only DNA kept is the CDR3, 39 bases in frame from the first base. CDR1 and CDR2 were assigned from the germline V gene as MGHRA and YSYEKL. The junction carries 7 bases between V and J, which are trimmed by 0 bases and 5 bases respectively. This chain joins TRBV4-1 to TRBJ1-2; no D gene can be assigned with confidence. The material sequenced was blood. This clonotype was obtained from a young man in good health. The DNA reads TGCGCCAGCAGCCAAGAGAGTGGGTATGGCTACACCTTC. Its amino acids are CASSQESGYGYTF.